This TCR beta chain was captured in a study of shared clonotypes between healthy human individuals. Per germline, CDR1 SGHAT and CDR2 FQNNGV. This CDR3 spans 15 amino acids. The V gene lost 5 bases and the J gene lost 4 bases, with 17 bases spanning the gap. Sequenced by immunoSEQ multiplex PCR; TCRdb stores in-frame clones only, minus some. The sample yields millions of clones, approximately 93% seen once. The material sequenced was naive CD4+ T cells from PBMCs. The subset denotes: CD45RA+ positively selected. The rearrangement joins TRBV11-2 to TRBJ2-5; D could derive from TRBD1 or TRBD2 (5 bases each). This TCR was recovered from a man aged 18 to 30 in good health. Some clones in this sample may be carry-over from other donors' samples. CDR3: CASSTHTGTGETQYF. CDR3 nucleotide sequence: TGTGCCAGCAGCACCCATACCGGGACGGGAGAGACCCAGTACTTC.